This T cell receptor (beta chain) was recovered during a study of early T cells in non-severe SARS-CoV-2 infection. The wider study: Bulk RNA from unsorted whole blood was sequenced; chains were unpaired.

Unique molecular identifiers tagged individual cDNA molecules. TCRdb reprocessed the 5' RACE reads via MiXCR and lists one record per CDR3 protein. Counted here are about 79,000 distinct CDR3 sequences, about 13% occurring once; the ten biggest clones make up approximately 6%. At least ten counts were recorded for this clonotype. The antigen is not known. Study-level findings and limits: Private and CD4 specificities were missed by VDJdb matching, which favored anti-spike CD8 responses.

The sequenced sample consisted of whole blood. The TCR sequence derives from an adult who was a healthcare worker with PCR-confirmed SARS-CoV-2 infection or an uninfected control (not recorded which).

As DNA, the CDR3 is TGTGCCAGCAGCAATTTCTCCCGGGAGGTGCCTTACGAGCAGTACTTC. Its protein product is CASSNFSREVPYEQYF. The chain joins TRBV21-1 to TRBJ2-7; the listed D gene, TRBD1, was not tested against the DNA. TRBV21-1 is described as a pseudogene. The CDR3 length is 16 residues.